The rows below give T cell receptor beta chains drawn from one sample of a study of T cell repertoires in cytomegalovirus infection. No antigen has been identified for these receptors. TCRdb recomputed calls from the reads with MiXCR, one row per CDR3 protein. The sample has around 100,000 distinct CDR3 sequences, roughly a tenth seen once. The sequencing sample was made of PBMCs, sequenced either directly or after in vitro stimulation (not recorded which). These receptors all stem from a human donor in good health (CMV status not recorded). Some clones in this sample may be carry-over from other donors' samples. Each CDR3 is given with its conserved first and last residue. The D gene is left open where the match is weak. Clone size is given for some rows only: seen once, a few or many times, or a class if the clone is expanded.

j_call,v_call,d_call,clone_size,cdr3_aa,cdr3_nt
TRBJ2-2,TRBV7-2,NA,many,CASSLKQTGELFF,TGTGCCAGCAGCTTAAAGCAAACCGGGGAGCTGTTTTTT
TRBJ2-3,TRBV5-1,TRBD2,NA,CASRGLAAYTDTQYF,TGCGCCAGCAGGGGACTAGCGGCCTACACAGATACGCAGTATTTT
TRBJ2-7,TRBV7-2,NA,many,CASSLAGPRDEQYF,TGTGCCAGCAGCCTCGCCGGGCCCAGAGACGAGCAGTACTTC
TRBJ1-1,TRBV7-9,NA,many,CASSLEEVNTEAFF,TGTGCCAGCAGCCTAGAGGAGGTGAACACTGAAGCTTTCTTT
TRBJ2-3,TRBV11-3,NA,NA,CASSWRSTDTQYF,TGTGCCAGCAGCTGGAGGAGCACAGATACGCAGTATTTT
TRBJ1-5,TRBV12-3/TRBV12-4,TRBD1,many,CASSLNWPGQRLHQPQHF,TGTGCCAGCAGTTTAAATTGGCCGGGACAGAGACTTCATCAGCCCCAGCATTTT
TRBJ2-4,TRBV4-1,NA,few,CASSPQGGRGWDIQYF,TGCGCCAGCAGTCCTCAAGGGGGGCGCGGTTGGGACATTCAGTACTTC
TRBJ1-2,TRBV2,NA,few,CASSLVTGYGYTF,TGTGCCAGCAGCCTGGTAACAGGTTATGGCTACACCTTC
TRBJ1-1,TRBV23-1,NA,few,CASSQRGATTPGNTEAFF,TGCGCCAGCAGTCAAAGGGGGGCAACAACGCCCGGGAACACTGAAGCTTTCTTT
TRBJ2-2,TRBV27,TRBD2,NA,CASSFKNSGRNPNTGELFF,TGTGCCAGCAGTTTCAAAAATAGCGGGAGAAACCCGAACACCGGGGAGCTGTTTTTT
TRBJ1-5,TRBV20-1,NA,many,CSARDAINQPQHF,TGCAGTGCTAGAGATGCCATCAATCAGCCCCAGCATTTT
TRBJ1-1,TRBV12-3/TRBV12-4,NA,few,CASSPGPLNTEAFF,TGTGCCAGCAGTCCAGGACCGTTGAACACTGAAGCTTTCTTT
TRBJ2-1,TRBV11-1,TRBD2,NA,CASSPPGLEDNEQFF,TGTGCCAGCAGCCCTCCGGGACTAGAGGACAATGAGCAGTTCTTC
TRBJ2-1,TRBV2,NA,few,CASTLETNEQFF,TGTGCCAGCACGTTGGAGACCAATGAGCAGTTCTTC
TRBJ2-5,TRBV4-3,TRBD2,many,CASSHSYGRGIAGVQETQYF,TGCGCCAGCAGCCATTCCTACGGCAGGGGAATAGCGGGAGTACAAGAGACCCAGTACTTC
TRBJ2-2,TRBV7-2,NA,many,CASSFPNTGELFF,TGTGCCAGCAGCTTCCCGAACACCGGGGAGCTGTTTTTT
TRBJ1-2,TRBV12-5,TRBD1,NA,CASGPGQGALYGYTF,TGTGCTAGTGGTCCGGGACAGGGGGCCCTGTATGGCTACACCTTC
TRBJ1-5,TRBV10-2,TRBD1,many,CASRYGDRGNQPQHF,TGCGCCAGCAGATATGGGGACAGGGGAAATCAGCCCCAGCATTTT
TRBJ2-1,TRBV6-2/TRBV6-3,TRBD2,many,CASRYRLAPRNEQFF,TGTGCCAGCAGATACAGACTAGCTCCTCGCAATGAGCAGTTCTTC
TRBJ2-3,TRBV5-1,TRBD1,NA,CASSVQGVVPDTQYF,TGCGCCAGCAGCGTACAGGGGGTAGTCCCAGATACGCAGTATTTT
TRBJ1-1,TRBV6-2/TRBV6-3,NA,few,CASSFPLKEAFF,TGTGCCAGCAGTTTCCCCCTTAAGGAGGCTTTCTTT
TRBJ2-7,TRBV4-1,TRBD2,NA,CASSQHGLAGSWAYEQYF,TGCGCCAGCAGCCAACACGGACTAGCGGGGAGCTGGGCCTACGAGCAGTACTTC
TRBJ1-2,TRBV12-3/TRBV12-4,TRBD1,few,CASSTTGGFYGYTF,TGTGCCAGCAGTACAACAGGGGGCTTCTATGGCTACACCTTC
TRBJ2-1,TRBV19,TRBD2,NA,CASSMSGTSGRNEQFF,TGTGCCAGTAGTATGTCCGGGACTAGCGGGAGAAATGAGCAGTTCTTC
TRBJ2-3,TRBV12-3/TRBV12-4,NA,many,CASSSWTADTQYF,TGTGCCAGCAGTTCGTGGACAGCAGATACGCAGTATTTT